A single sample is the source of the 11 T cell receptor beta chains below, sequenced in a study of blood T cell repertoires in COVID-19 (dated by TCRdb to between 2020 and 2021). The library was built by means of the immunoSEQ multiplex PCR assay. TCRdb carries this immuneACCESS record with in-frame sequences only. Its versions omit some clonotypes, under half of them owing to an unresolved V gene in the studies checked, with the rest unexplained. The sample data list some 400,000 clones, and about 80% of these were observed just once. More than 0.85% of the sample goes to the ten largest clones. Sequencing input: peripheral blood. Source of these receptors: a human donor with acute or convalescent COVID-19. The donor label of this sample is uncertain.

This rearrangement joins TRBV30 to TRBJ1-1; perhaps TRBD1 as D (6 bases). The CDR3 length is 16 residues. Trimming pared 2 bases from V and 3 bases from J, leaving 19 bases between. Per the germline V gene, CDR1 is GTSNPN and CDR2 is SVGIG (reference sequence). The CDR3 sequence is CAWSPIGGGGYTEAFF. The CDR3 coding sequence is TGTGCCTGGAGTCCTATTGGGGGAGGGGGTTACACTGAAGCTTTCTTT.

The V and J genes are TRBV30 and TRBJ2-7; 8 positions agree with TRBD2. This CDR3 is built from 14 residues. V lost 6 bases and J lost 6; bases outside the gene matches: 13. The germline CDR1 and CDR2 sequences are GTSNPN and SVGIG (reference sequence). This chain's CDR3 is CACSPGLGIGEQYF. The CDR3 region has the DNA TGTGCCTGTTCACCGGGACTAGGAATCGGCGAGCAGTACTTC.

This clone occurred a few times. In DNA, the CDR3 is TGTGCCAGCAGCCACAGGGACCTCTCCTATAATTCACCCCTCCACTTT. Translation gives CASSHRDLSYNSPLHF. V gene TRBV7-9 combines with J gene TRBJ1-6; possibly TRBD1 for D (6 bases). V was trimmed by 5 bases and J by 0 bases, leaving 11 bases between them. Germline V lookup: CDR1 SEHNR, CDR2 FQNEAQ (reference sequence). The CDR3 contains 16 residues.

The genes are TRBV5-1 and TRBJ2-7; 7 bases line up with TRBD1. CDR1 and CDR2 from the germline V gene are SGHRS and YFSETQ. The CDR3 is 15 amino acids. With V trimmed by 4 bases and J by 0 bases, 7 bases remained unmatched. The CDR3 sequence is CASSKYWTGSYEQYF. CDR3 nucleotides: TGCGCCAGCAGCAAATACTGGACAGGCTCCTACGAGCAGTACTTC.

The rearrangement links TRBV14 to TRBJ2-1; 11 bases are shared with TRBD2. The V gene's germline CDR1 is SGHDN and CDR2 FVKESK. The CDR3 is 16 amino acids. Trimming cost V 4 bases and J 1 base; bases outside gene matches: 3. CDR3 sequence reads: CASSPLAGASYNEQFF. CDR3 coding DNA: TGTGCCAGCAGCCCACTAGCGGGGGCGTCCTACAATGAGCAGTTCTTC. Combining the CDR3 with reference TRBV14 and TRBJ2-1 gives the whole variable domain EAGVTQFPSHSVIEKGQTVTLRCDPISGHDNLYWYRRVMGKEIKFLLHFVKESKQDESGMPNNRFLAERTGGTYSTLKVQPAELEDSGVYFCASSPLAGASYNEQFFGPGTRLTVL.

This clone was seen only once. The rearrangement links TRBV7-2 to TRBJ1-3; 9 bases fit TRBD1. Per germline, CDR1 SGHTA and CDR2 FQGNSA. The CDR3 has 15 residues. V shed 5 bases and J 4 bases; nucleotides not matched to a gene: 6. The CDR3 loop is CASSEWDREGNTIYF. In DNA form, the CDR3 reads TGTGCCAGCAGCGAATGGGACAGGGAAGGAAACACCATATATTTT.

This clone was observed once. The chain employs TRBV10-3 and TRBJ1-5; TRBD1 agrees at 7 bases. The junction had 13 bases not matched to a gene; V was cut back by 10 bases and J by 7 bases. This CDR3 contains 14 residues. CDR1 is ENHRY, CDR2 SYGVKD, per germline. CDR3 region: CATTSTGTNQPQHF. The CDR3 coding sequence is TGTGCCACCACCTCGACAGGGACGAACCAGCCCCAGCATTTT.

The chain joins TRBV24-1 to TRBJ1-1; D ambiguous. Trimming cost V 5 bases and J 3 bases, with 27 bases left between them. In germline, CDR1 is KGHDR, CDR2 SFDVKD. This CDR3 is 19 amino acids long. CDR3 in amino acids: CATSVSSSGLKMLYTEAFF. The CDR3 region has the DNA TGTGCCACCAGTGTCTCTTCTAGTGGACTGAAGATGTTGTACACTGAAGCTTTCTTT.

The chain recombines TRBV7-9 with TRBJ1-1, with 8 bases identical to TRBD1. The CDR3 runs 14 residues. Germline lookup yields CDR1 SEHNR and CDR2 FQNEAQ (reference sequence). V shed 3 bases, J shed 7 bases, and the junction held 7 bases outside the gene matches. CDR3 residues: CASSFLRGRGEAFF. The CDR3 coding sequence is TGTGCCAGCAGCTTCCTCAGGGGGCGCGGTGAAGCTTTCTTT.

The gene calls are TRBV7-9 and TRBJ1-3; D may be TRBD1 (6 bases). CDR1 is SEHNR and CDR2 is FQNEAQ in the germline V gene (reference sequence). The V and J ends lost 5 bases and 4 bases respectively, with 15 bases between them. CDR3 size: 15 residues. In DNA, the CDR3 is TGTGCCAGCAGCCTCATGGGACAAGGAGGAAACACCATATATTTT. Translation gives CASSLMGQGGNTIYF. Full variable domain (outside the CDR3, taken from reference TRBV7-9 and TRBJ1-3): DTGVSQNPRHKITKRGQNVTFRCDPISEHNRLYWYRQTLGQGPEFLTYFQNEAQLEKSRLLSDRFSAERPKGSFSTLEIQRTEQGDSAMYLCASSLMGQGGNTIYFGEGSWLTVV.

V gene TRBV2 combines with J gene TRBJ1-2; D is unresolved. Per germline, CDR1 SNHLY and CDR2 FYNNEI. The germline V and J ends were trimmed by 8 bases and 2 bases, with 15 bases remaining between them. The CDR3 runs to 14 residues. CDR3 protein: CASVKEAGNYGYTF. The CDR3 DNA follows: TGTGCCAGCGTCAAGGAGGCAGGAAACTATGGCTACACCTTC.